This TCR beta chain comes out of a study of OX40 agonist ivuxolimab in advanced cancers. For the study at large: Those treated in dose escalation had hepatocellular carcinoma, melanoma, renal cell cancer or head and neck cancer. Anti-PD-1, anti-PD-L1 or anti-CTLA-4 therapy given earlier was allowed, and roughly 40% had some.

Whole-study results and caveats: Among patients with partial responses at 0.1-3.0 mg/kg, clonal expansion was among the lowest. Researchers did not establish what antigens the expanded peripheral T cells target.

Comment on this clone: Its cognate antigen is unknown.

The CDR3 sequence is 13 residues long. The V gene lost 2 bases and the J gene lost 2 bases, with 2 bases spanning the gap. The germline V gene has CDR1 SGHTS and CDR2 YDEGEE. Measured with immunoSEQ multiplex PCR; TCRdb has only the in-frame clones, and not every one. This sample has about 100,000 clones; approximately 80% occur once, and the top ten carry roughly 5.5%. The sequence was collected from an adult with an advanced solid tumor such as melanoma, head and neck, liver or kidney cancer. Sequenced material: CD4+ or CD8+ T cells sorted from blood, taken in a trial of the OX40 agonist ivuxolimab. The rearrangement uses TRBV5-8 and TRBJ1-6; D not resolved. The CDR3 loop is CASSFAYNSPLHF. CDR3 sequence (DNA): TGTGCCAGCAGCTTCGCCTATAATTCACCCCTCCACTTT.